This T cell receptor beta chain derives from a study of T cell changes during pregnancy in multiple sclerosis. Sequenced by immunoSEQ multiplex PCR; TCRdb stores in-frame clones only, minus some. The profile shows 100,000 or so clones, 90% of them singletons. This CDR3 spans 14 amino acids. Looked up from germline, CDR1 is SGHTS and CDR2 is YDEGEE. V was clipped by 3 bases and J by 8 bases; unmatched bases: 4. This sequence was found in a female donor in good health, enrolled as a control in a pregnancy study. J is TRBJ1-4 and V is TRBV5-8, with TRBD1 matching 10 bases. Sequences were derived from peripheral blood, sampled in the second trimester of pregnancy. The CDR3 spells CASSWGTGEEKLFF. The CDR3 DNA is TGTGCCAGCAGCTGGGGGACAGGGGAGGAAAAACTGTTTTTT.